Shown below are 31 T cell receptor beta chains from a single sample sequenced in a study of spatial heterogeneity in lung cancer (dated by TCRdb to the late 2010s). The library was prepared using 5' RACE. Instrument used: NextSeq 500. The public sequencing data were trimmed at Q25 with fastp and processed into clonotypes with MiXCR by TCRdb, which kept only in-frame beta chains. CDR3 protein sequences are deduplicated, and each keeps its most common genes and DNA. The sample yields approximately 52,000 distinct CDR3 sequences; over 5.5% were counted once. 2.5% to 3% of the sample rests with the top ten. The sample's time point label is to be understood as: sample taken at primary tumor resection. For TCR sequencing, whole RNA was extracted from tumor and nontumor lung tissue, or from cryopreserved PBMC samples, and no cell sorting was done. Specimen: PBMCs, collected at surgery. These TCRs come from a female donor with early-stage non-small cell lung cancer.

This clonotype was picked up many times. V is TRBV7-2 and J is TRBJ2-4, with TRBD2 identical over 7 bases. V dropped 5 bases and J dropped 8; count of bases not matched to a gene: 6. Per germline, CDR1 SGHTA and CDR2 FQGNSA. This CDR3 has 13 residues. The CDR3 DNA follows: TGTGCCAGCAGCCTCCCAACTAGCGACATTCAGTACTTC. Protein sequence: CASSLPTSDIQYF.

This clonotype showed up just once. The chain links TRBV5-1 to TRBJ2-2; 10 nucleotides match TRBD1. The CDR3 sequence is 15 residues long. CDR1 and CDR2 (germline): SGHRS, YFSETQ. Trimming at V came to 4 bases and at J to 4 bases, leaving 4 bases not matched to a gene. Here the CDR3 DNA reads TGCGCCAGCAGCCTCCGGGACAGGGGCACCGGGGAGCTGTTTTTT. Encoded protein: CASSLRDRGTGELFF.

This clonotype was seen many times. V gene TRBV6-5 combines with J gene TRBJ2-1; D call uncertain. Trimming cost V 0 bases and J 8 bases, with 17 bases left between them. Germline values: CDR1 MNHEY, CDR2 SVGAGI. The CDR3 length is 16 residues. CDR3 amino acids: CASSYSAPRPFDEQFF. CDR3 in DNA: TGTGCCAGCAGTTACTCGGCCCCTAGACCCTTCGATGAGCAGTTCTTC.

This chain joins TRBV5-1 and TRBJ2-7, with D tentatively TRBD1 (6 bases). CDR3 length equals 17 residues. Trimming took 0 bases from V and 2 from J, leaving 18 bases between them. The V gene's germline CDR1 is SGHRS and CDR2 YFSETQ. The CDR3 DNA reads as TGCGCCAGCAGCTTGGCTCCTCCAGGGGCGAGGCCCTACGAGCAGTACTTC. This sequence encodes CASSLAPPGARPYEQYF.

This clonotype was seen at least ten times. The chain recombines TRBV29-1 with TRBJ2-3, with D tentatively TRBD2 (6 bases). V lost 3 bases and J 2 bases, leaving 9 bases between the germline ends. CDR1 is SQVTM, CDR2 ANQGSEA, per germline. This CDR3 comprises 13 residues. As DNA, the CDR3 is TGCAGCGTTGAGCGGGGCCCCACAGATACGCAGTATTTT. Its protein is CSVERGPTDTQYF.

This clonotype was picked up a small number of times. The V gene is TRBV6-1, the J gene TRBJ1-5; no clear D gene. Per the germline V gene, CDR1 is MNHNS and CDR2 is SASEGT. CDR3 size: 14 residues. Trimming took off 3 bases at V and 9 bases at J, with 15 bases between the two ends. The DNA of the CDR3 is TGTGCCAGCAGTGACGACCTTTCCCGCGGGCCCCAGCATTTT. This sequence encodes CASSDDLSRGPQHF.

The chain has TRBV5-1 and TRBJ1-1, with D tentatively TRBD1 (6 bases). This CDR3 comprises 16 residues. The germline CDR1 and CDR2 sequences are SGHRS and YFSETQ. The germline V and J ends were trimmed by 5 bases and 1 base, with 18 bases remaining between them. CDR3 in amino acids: CASRGLQGGENTEAFF. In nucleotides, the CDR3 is TGCGCCAGCAGAGGCCTACAGGGAGGAGAGAACACTGAAGCTTTCTTT.

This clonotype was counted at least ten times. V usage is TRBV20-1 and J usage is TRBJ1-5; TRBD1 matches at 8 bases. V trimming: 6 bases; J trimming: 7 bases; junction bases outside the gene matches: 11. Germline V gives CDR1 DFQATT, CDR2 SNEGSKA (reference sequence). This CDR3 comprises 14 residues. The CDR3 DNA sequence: TGCAGTGCCCTGGGTCCAGGGGGCCTGCAGCCCCAGCATTTT. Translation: CSALGPGGLQPQHF.

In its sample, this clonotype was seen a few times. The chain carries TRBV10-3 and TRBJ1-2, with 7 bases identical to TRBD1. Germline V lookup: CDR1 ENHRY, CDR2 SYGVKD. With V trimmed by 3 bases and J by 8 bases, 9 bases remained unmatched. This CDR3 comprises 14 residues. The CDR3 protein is CAISDYTGEGGYTF. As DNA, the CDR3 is TGTGCCATCAGTGACTACACAGGGGAAGGAGGCTACACCTTC.

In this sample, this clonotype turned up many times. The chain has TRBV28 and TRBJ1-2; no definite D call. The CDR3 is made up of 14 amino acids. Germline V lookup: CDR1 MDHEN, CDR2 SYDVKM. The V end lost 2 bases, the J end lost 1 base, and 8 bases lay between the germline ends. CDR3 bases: TGTGCCAGCAGTTTAGTGCAGGTTAACTATGGCTACACCTTC. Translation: CASSLVQVNYGYTF.

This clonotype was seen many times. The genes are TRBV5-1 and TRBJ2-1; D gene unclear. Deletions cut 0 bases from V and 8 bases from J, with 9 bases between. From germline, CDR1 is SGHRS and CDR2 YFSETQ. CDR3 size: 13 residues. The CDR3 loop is CASSLGSPDEQFF. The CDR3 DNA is TGCGCCAGCAGCTTGGGGAGTCCCGATGAGCAGTTCTTC.

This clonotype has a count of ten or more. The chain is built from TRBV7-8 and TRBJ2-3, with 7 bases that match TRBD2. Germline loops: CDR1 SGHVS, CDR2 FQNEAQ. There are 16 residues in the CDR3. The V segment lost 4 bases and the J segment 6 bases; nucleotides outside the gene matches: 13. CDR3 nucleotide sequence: TGTGCCAGCAGCTCAGGACCGGGGGGACCGGCGGATACGCAGTATTTT. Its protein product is CASSSGPGGPADTQYF.

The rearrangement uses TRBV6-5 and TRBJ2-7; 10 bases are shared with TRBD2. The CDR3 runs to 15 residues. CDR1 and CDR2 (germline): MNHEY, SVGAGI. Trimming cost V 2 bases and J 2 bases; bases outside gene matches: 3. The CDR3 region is CASSYSTSGAYEQYF. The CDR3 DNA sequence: TGTGCCAGCAGTTACAGCACTAGCGGGGCCTACGAGCAGTACTTC.

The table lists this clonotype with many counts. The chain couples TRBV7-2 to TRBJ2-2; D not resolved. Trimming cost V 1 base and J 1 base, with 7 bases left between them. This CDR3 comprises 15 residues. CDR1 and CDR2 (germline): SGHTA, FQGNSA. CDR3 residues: CASSLGSMNTGELFF. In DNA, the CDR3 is TGTGCCAGCAGCTTAGGATCGATGAACACCGGGGAGCTGTTTTTT.

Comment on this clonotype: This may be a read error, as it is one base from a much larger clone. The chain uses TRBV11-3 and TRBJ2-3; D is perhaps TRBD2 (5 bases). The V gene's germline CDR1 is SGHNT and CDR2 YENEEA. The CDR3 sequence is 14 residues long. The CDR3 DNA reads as TGTGCCAGCAGCCCGACCCGGGGTGTAGATACGCACTATTTT. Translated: CASSPTRGVDTHYF.

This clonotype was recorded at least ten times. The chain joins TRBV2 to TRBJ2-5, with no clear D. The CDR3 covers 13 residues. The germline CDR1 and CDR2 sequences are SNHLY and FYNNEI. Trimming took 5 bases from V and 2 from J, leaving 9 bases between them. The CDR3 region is CASSQVLQETQYF. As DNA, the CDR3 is TGTGCCAGCAGTCAGGTCTTACAAGAGACCCAGTACTTC.

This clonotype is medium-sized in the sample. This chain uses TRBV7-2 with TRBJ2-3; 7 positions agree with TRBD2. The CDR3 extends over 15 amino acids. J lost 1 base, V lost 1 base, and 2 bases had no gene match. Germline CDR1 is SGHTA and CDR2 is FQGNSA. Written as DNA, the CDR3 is TGTGCCAGCAGCTTAGGACTAGCCGGCACAGATACGCAGTATTTT. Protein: CASSLGLAGTDTQYF. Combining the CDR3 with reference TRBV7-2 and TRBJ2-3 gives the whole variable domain GAGVSQSPSNKVTEKGKDVELRCDPISGHTALYWYRQSLGQGLEFLIYFQGNSAPDKSGLPSDRFSAERTGGSVSTLTIQRTQQEDSAVYLCASSLGLAGTDTQYFGPGTRLTVL.

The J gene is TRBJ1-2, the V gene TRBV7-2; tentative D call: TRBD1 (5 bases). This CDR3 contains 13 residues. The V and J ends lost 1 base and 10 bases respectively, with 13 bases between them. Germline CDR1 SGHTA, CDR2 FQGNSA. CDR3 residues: CASSLGREDDYTF. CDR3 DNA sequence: TGTGCCAGCAGCTTAGGCAGGGAGGATGACTACACCTTC.

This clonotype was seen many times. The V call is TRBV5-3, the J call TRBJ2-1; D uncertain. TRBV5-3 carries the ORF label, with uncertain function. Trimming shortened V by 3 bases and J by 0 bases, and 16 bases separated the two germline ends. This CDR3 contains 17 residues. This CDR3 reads CARSYPPGLYSYNEQFF. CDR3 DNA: TGTGCCAGAAGCTATCCCCCCGGTCTCTACTCCTACAATGAGCAGTTCTTC.

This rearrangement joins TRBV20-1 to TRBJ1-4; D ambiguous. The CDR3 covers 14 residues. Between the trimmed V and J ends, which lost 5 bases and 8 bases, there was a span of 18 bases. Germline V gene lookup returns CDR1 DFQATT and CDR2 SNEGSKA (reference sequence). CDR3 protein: CSAWGGGKGEKLFF. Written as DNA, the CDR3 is TGCAGTGCTTGGGGTGGAGGGAAGGGAGAAAAACTGTTTTTT.

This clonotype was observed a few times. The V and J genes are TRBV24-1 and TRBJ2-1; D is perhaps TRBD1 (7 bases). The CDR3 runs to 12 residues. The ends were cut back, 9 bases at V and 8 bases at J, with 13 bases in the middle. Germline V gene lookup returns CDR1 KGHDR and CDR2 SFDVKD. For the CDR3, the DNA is TGTGCCACCCAAGGAGGGGGCGATGAGCAGTTCTTC. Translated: CATQGGGDEQFF.

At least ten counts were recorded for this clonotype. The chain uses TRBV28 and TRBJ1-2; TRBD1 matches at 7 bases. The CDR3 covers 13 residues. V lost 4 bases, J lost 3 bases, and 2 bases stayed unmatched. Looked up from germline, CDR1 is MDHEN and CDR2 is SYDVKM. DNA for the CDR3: TGTGCCAGCAGTTCAGGACAGGACTATGGCTACACCTTC. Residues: CASSSGQDYGYTF.

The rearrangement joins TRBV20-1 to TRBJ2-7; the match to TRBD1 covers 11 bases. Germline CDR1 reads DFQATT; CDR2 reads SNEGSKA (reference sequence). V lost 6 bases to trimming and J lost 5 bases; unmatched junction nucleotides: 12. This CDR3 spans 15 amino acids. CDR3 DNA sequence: TGCAGTGCCCACTTGGGGGACAGGGGGACCCACGAGCAGTACTTC. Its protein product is CSAHLGDRGTHEQYF.

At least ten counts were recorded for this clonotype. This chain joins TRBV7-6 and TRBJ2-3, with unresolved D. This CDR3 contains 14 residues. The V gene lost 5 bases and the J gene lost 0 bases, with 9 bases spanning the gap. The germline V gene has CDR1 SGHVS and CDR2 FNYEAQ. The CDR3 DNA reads TGTGCCAGCAGCCCCCAAGCTAGCACAGATACGCAGTATTTT. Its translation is CASSPQASTDTQYF.

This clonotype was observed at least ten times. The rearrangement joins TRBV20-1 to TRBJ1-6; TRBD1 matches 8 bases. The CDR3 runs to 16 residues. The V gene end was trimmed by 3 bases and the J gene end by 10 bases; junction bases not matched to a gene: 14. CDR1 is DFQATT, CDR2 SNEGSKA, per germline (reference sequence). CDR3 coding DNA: TGCAGTGCTAGCAACCCCCCCGGACAGGGAATATCACCCCTCCACTTT. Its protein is CSASNPPGQGISPLHF.

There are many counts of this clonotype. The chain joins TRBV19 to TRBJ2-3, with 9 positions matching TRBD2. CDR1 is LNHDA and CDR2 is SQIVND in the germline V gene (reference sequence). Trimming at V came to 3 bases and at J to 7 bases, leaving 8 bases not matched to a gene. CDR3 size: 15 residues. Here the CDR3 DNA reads TGTGCCAGTAGTATCGAACTAGCGGGCCCATATACGCAGTATTTT. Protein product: CASSIELAGPYTQYF.

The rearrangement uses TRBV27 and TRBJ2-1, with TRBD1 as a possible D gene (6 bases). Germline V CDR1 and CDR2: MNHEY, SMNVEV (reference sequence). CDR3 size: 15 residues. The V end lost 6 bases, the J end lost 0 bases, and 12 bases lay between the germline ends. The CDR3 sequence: CASRTRGGSYNEQFF. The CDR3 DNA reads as TGTGCCAGCAGGACGAGAGGGGGCTCCTACAATGAGCAGTTCTTC.

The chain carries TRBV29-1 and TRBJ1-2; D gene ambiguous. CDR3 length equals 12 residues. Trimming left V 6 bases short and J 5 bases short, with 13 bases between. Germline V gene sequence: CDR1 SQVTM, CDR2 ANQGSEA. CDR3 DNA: TGCAGCGTGAATGACACACCTTATGGCTACACCTTC. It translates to CSVNDTPYGYTF.

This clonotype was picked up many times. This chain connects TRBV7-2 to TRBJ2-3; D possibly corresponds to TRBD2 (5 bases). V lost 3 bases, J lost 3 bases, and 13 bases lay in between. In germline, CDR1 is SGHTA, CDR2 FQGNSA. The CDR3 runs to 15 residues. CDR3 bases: TGTGCCAGCAGCTTGAGGGCCCCACGGACAGATACGCAGTATTTT. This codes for CASSLRAPRTDTQYF.

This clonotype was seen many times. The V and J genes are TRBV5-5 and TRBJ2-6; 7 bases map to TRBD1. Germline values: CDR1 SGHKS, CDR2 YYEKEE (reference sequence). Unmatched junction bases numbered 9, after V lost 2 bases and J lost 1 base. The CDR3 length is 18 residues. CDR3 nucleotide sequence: TGTGCCAGCAGCTTCCAGGGGGACATGCCTTCTGGGGCCAACGTCCTGACTTTC. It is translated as CASSFQGDMPSGANVLTF.

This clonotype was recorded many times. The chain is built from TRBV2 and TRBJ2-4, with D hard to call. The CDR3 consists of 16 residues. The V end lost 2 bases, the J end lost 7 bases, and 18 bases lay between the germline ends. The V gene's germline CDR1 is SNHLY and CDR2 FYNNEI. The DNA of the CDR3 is TGTGCCAGCAGTGAATATGTTTACACGGTTAGGAACATTCAGTACTTC. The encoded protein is CASSEYVYTVRNIQYF.